This TCR beta chain was identified in a study of CD8+CD57+ T cells in acquired aplastic anemia. Study details: An average of roughly 3 ug of DNA was obtained from sorted CD4+ and CD8+ cells. Study-level findings and limits: Patients and controls turned out to have 25 to 30 CD8+ CDR3 sequences in common.

This clonotype was detected many times. Its matching antigen is unknown. Genomic DNA templated the TCR beta VDJ and CDR3 profiling. MiXCR, run by TCRdb on the reads, gives a single entry per CDR3 protein. This table holds fewer than 70,000 distinct CDR3 sequences, approximately 50% found once. Germline V lookup: CDR1 SGHAT, CDR2 FQNNGV. The V gene lost 5 bases and the J gene lost 7 bases, with 15 bases spanning the gap. There are 13 residues in the CDR3. The sample was sorted CD4+, CD8+, or CD8+CD57+ T cells (not recorded which) from PBMCs. The sequence was obtained from a human donor in good health, serving as a control. This chain connects TRBV11-2 to TRBJ2-7; D might be TRBD1 (6 bases). The CDR3 bases are TGTGCCAGCAGCACTCAACAGGGTTGGGAGCAGTACTTC. It encodes CASSTQQGWEQYF.